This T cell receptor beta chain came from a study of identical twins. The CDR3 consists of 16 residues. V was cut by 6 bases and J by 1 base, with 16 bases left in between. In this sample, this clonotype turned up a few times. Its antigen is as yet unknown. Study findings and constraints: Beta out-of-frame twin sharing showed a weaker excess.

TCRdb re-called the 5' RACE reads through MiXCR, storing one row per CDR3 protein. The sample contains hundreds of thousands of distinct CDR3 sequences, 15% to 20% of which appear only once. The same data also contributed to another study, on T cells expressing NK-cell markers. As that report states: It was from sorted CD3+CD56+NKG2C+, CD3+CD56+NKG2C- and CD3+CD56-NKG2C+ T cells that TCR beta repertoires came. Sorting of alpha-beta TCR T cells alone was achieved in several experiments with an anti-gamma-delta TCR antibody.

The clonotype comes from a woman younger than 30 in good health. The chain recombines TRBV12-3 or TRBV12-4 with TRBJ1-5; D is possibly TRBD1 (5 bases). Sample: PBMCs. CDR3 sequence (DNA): TGTGCCAGCAGCCCACTTGGGGGGACCAGCAATCAGCCCCAGCATTTT. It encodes CASSPLGGTSNQPQHF.